This entry features one TCR beta chain sequence. Its antigen is currently unknown. The CDR3 does not end in the conserved phenylalanine or tryptophan, so this is likely a read error. Using its own MiXCR run on the reads, TCRdb lists one record per CDR3 protein. The table shows roughly 730,000 distinct CDR3 sequences, with roughly 33% occurring only once. Per the germline V gene, CDR1 is MNHNS and CDR2 is SASEGT. This CDR3 has 14 amino acids. Germline trimming cut 7 bases from V and 5 bases from J; bases unmatched to any gene: 8. This sample is part of a study of T cell repertoires in cytomegalovirus infection. Study in general: It was the public TCR beta signatures that indicated both CMV infection and matching HLA type. General observations from the study: Carriers of CMV plus the relevant HLA were identified by cumulative public TCR beta family frequency. HLA-C-restricted CMV clonotypes gave the most frequent clonotype in two of eight donors.

The material sequenced was cultured PBMCs, taken from culture after CMV antigen stimulation. The TCR was taken from a human donor in good health (CMV status not recorded). Some clones in this sample may be carry-over from other donors' samples. This rearrangement joins TRBV6-1 to TRBJ2-7; TRBD1 matches at 10 bases. The CDR3 here is CASIDRGRTHEQYL. Written as DNA, the CDR3 is TGTGCCAGCATTGACAGGGGGCGCACCCACGAGCAGTACTTA.